A selection of T cell receptor beta chains follows, all from one sample in a study of response to subunit inactivated influenza vaccine. MiXCR was run by TCRdb on the RT-PCR reads, yielding one entry per CDR3 protein. This table holds under 750,000 distinct CDR3 sequences, approximately 12% found once. This specimen was PBMCs from blood, taken on the day of vaccination. These receptors came from a man aged 45-65 years who received an inactivated influenza vaccine. CDR3s leave out the opening cysteine and the closing phenylalanine or tryptophan.

TRBV4-2	TRBJ2-7	ASSQDESTIYEQY
TRBV4-2	TRBJ2-7	ASSQDRTIPYEQY
TRBV20-1	TRBJ2-3	SAKRLAGGTDTQY
TRBV5-1	TRBJ2-1	ASSFGGTGYNEQF
TRBV7-2	TRBJ2-1	ASSSIPGPQF
TRBV10-2	TRBJ2-1	ASGIRSYNEQF
TRBV27	TRBJ2-1	ASSYSRSEQF
TRBV9	TRBJ2-3	ASSVGFRSTDTQY
TRBV24-1	TRBJ2-7	ATSVLPGNNEQY
TRBV28	TRBJ2-5	ASSLSSAGPETQY
TRBV7-2	TRBJ2-3	ASSANTDTQY
TRBV20-1	TRBJ1-1	SAPRFGRGLTEAF
TRBV3-1	TRBJ1-2	ASSQNREGGYT
TRBV7-2	TRBJ1-4	ASSPHTGGEKLF
TRBV5-1	TRBJ2-7	ASTPRQGGSYEQY
TRBV29-1	TRBJ2-2	SVAAGGGSTGELF
TRBV6-5	TRBJ1-5	ASSYSGQGGGQPQH
TRBV20-1	TRBJ2-7	SAHTLGRTYEQY
TRBV5-6	TRBJ2-4	ASSGLAGGPGNIQY